These 29 T cell receptor beta chains were sequenced from one sample in a study of cytomegalovirus exposure and HLA in healthy donors. Use of 60 Vbeta and 13 Jbeta primers characterized the PCR. Only in-frame clones appear in the TCRdb table, and some are missing; sequencing was by immunoSEQ multiplex PCR. The table for this sample gives over 80,000 clones. Sequencing used PBMCs. These receptors all come from a girl between 10 and 17 years old in good health and CMV-seropositive.

This sequence joins TRBV5-6 and TRBJ2-6; 7 nucleotides line up with TRBD1. This CDR3 comprises 18 residues. Looked up from germline, CDR1 is SGHDT and CDR2 is YYEEEE. The V gene end was trimmed by 4 bases and the J gene end by 1 base; junction bases not matched to a gene: 11. CDR3 sequence: CASSAVRGPWSGANVLTF. The CDR3 region has the DNA TGTGCCAGCAGCGCGGTAAGGGGGCCATGGTCTGGGGCCAACGTCCTGACTTTC.

The chain is built from TRBV29-1 and TRBJ2-7, with D perhaps TRBD1 (6 bases). Germline V gene data show CDR1 as SQVTM and CDR2 as ANQGSEA. This CDR3 has 12 residues. V was clipped by 6 bases and J by 3 bases, with 12 bases between them. This CDR3 is CSVMLTGYEQYF. The CDR3 DNA sequence: TGCAGCGTGATGTTGACAGGCTACGAGCAGTACTTC.

The chain carries TRBV2 and TRBJ1-1; 9 positions match TRBD1. The CDR3 totals 15 residues. After removal of 5 bases from V and 1 base from J, the junction contained 5 bases not matched to a gene. In germline, CDR1 is SNHLY, CDR2 FYNNEI. The CDR3 region has the DNA TGTGCCAGCAGTCCCTTACAGGGGGCGAACACTGAAGCTTTCTTT. Residues: CASSPLQGANTEAFF.

The chain is built from TRBV12-5 and TRBJ1-1, with D unclear. Germline values: CDR1 LGHNT, CDR2 FRNRAP. The ends were cut back, 0 bases at V and 1 base at J, with 12 bases in the middle. The CDR3 runs 16 residues. The CDR3: CASGLVVGGRNTEAFF. DNA of the CDR3: TGTGCTAGTGGTTTGGTAGTGGGAGGCAGGAACACTGAAGCTTTCTTT.

The chain links TRBV9 to TRBJ1-4; 8 nucleotides align to TRBD1. The CDR3 is 16 residues long. Germline-derived CDR1 and CDR2 are SGDLS and YYNGEE. V lost 3 bases, J lost 6 bases, and 10 bases stayed unmatched. The CDR3 DNA is TGTGCCAGCAGCGCCGTAGCCGGGACAGGATATGAAAAACTGTTTTTT. Its translation: CASSAVAGTGYEKLFF.

The gene calls are TRBV11-2 and TRBJ1-2; D is perhaps TRBD1 (5 bases). There are 16 residues in the CDR3. Germline CDR1 SGHAT, CDR2 FQNNGV. The germline V and J ends were trimmed by 5 bases and 3 bases, with 19 bases remaining between them. The CDR3, as DNA: TGTGCCAGCAGCAGCGTAGGGACTTACCTTCACTATGGCTACACCTTC. Protein: CASSSVGTYLHYGYTF.

J is TRBJ1-2 and V is TRBV4-2, with D possibly matching TRBD1 (5 bases). The CDR3 contains 17 residues. Germline CDR1 reads LGHNA; CDR2 reads YNFKEQ. The ends were cut back, 0 bases at V and 7 bases at J, with 21 bases in the middle. In DNA form, the CDR3 reads TGTGCCAGCAGCCAAGATTTCGCGGTGGGGCATTTCCCTGGCTACACCTTC. Encoded protein: CASSQDFAVGHFPGYTF.

The genes are TRBV6-1 and TRBJ1-5; D may be TRBD1 (5 bases). The germline V gene has CDR1 MNHNS and CDR2 SASEGT. Trimming took off 3 bases at V and 5 bases at J, with 11 bases between the two ends. The CDR3 spans 14 residues. The CDR3 protein is CASSEGWGDQPQHF. CDR3 bases: TGTGCCAGCAGTGAGGGGTGGGGCGATCAGCCCCAGCATTTT.

V and J are TRBV11-2 and TRBJ2-5, with D possibly being TRBD1 (6 bases). The CDR3 extends over 14 amino acids. Deletions cut 5 bases from V and 1 base from J, with 11 bases between. CDR1 is SGHAT, CDR2 FQNNGV, per germline. DNA of the CDR3: TGTGCCAGCAGCATTGGACAGTCCCAAGAGACCCAGTACTTC. Protein sequence: CASSIGQSQETQYF. The full variable domain, with the rest looked up from reference TRBV11-2 and TRBJ2-5, is EAGVAQSPRYKIIEKRQSVAFWCNPISGHATLYWYQQILGQGPKLLIQFQNNGVVDDSQLPKDRFSAERLKGVDSTLKIQPAKLEDSAVYLCASSIGQSQETQYFGPGTRLLVL.

The chain combines TRBV5-1 with TRBJ2-3; TRBD2 is a possible D gene (5 bases). The CDR3 is 15 amino acids. The germline V gene has CDR1 SGHRS and CDR2 YFSETQ. Trimming left V 0 bases short and J 4 bases short, with 12 bases between. The CDR3 region has the DNA TGCGCCAGCAGCTTGGAACCGGGGTGGTCAGATACGCAGTATTTT. Amino acids: CASSLEPGWSDTQYF. The complete variable domain, with remaining parts taken from reference TRBV5-1 and TRBJ2-3, reads KAGVTQTPRYLIKTRGQQVTLSCSPISGHRSVSWYQQTPGQGLQFLFEYFSETQRNKGNFPGRFSGRQFSNSRSEMNVSTLELGDSALYLCASSLEPGWSDTQYFGPGTRLTVL.

The rearrangement links TRBV4-3 to TRBJ2-7, with 7 bases fitting TRBD1. Per the germline V gene, CDR1 is LGHNA and CDR2 is YSLEER. V trimming: 0 bases; J trimming: 2 bases; junction bases outside the gene matches: 7. The CDR3 runs to 16 residues. CDR3 protein: CASSQDRDSYAYEQYF. The CDR3 nucleotides are TGCGCCAGCAGCCAAGATCGGGACAGCTACGCCTACGAGCAGTACTTC.

The chain carries TRBV5-1 and TRBJ2-7; TRBD1 matches 10 bases. The CDR3 loop spans 14 amino acids. Germline V gene lookup returns CDR1 SGHRS and CDR2 YFSETQ. V trimming: 4 bases; J trimming: 6 bases; junction bases outside the gene matches: 7. CDR3 DNA: TGCGCCAGCAGCGAGACAGGGGGCGAGGGCGAGCAGTACTTC. Translated: CASSETGGEGEQYF.

The chain uses TRBV11-3 and TRBJ1-1, with 9 bases lining up with TRBD1. This CDR3 is built from 14 residues. Germline V gives CDR1 SGHNT, CDR2 YENEEA. The junction had 8 bases not matched to a gene; V was cut back by 5 bases and J by 7 bases. Here the CDR3 DNA reads TGTGCCAGCAGCGCCAACAGGGGGCAGGTTGAAGCTTTCTTT. Protein product: CASSANRGQVEAFF. Complete variable domain (other parts from reference TRBV11-3 and TRBJ1-1): EAGVVQSPRYKIIEKKQPVAFWCNPISGHNTLYWYLQNLGQGPELLIRYENEEAVDDSQLPKDRFSAERLKGVDSTLKIQPAELGDSAVYLCASSANRGQVEAFFGQGTRLTVV.

This chain uses TRBV19 with TRBJ1-1; no clear D gene. CDR1 and CDR2 from the germline V gene are LNHDA and SQIVND (reference sequence). V lost 7 bases to trimming and J lost 3 bases, with 12 bases between them. The CDR3 runs 13 residues. The CDR3: CASTRREHTEAFF. In DNA form, the CDR3 reads TGTGCCAGTACCCGACGGGAGCACACTGAAGCTTTCTTT.

J is TRBJ2-7 and V is TRBV5-4; 9 bases match TRBD1. The CDR3 extends over 13 amino acids. In germline, CDR1 is SGHNT, CDR2 YYREEE (reference sequence). Trimming removed 1 base from V and 6 bases from J; junction bases left unmatched: 2. The CDR3 nucleotides read TGTGCCAGCAGCTTGACAGGGGGCGGCGAGCAGTACTTC. It codes for CASSLTGGGEQYF.

The rearrangement links TRBV6-6 to TRBJ1-2, with 10 bases that match TRBD1. The germline V gene has CDR1 MNHNY and CDR2 SVGAGI (reference sequence). V was pared by 7 bases and J by 4 bases, with 9 bases of the junction left unmatched. The CDR3 extends over 15 amino acids. The CDR3, as DNA: TGTGCCAGCACCTACGAGACAGGGGGCGGCTATGGCTACACCTTC. This sequence encodes CASTYETGGGYGYTF.

The chain is built from TRBV2 and TRBJ2-1; the D gene is possibly TRBD1 (6 bases). The CDR3 runs to 11 residues. V gave up 4 bases and J gave up 9 bases, with 7 bases separating them. Germline values: CDR1 SNHLY, CDR2 FYNNEI. The CDR3 region has the DNA TGTGCCAGCAGTGGAGGGGGTGAGCAGTTCTTC. Its protein product is CASSGGGEQFF.

This chain links TRBV5-1 with TRBJ2-3, with a weak D call TRBD2 (6 bases). The CDR3 loop spans 16 amino acids. Looked up from germline, CDR1 is SGHRS and CDR2 is YFSETQ. V lost 0 bases and J lost 0, with 11 bases in between. The CDR3 region has the DNA TGCGCCAGCAGCTTGGTGGCTAGCGAGAGCACAGATACGCAGTATTTT. Protein: CASSLVASESTDTQYF.

The chain joins TRBV11-1 to TRBJ1-6; 8 nucleotides agree with TRBD1. CDR1 is SGHAT, CDR2 FQDESV, per germline (reference sequence). The CDR3 has 14 residues. V lost 5 bases and J lost 9; bases outside the gene matches: 6. The CDR3 DNA reads as TGTGCCAGCAGCCCACTGACAGGGGTTTCACCCCTCCACTTT. Its protein product is CASSPLTGVSPLHF. Full variable domain (missing parts from reference TRBV11-1 and TRBJ1-6): EAEVAQSPRYKITEKSQAVAFWCDPISGHATLYWYRQILGQGPELLVQFQDESVVDDSQLPKDRFSAERLKGVDSTLKIQPAELGDSAMYLCASSPLTGVSPLHFGNGTRLTVT.

The chain couples TRBV6-5 to TRBJ1-1; 10 positions agree with TRBD1. Germline-derived CDR1 and CDR2 are MNHEY and SVGAGI. The trim removed 4 bases at V and 5 bases at J, leaving 7 bases unmatched. This CDR3 contains 15 residues. The DNA for the CDR3 is TGTGCCAGCAGTTTTGGCCGGGACAGGGGTACTGAAGCTTTCTTT. Translating gives CASSFGRDRGTEAFF.

CDR3 sequence (DNA): TGTGCCAGCAGTGACTGGGCCTCGGGGAGGGGCAATCAGCCCCAGCATTTT. Protein: CASSDWASGRGNQPQHF. The chain recombines TRBV6-1 with TRBJ1-5, with D hard to call. V lost 3 bases and J 2 bases, leaving 17 bases between the germline ends. This CDR3 is 17 amino acids long. Germline V gives CDR1 MNHNS, CDR2 SASEGT.

This sequence joins TRBV6-5 and TRBJ1-1, with a possible D match to TRBD1 (6 bases). Germline V CDR1 and CDR2: MNHEY, SVGAGI. The CDR3 consists of 14 residues. The germline V and J ends were trimmed by 2 bases and 6 bases, with 13 bases remaining between them. In nucleotides, the CDR3 is TGTGCCAGCAGTTACGATAGGGGGTTTGCTGAAGCTTTCTTT. It specifies CASSYDRGFAEAFF.

The chain has TRBV10-3 and TRBJ1-1, with 8 bases aligning to TRBD1. The V gene's germline CDR1 is ENHRY and CDR2 SYGVKD. The CDR3 spans 14 residues. V dropped 10 bases and J dropped 6; count of bases not matched to a gene: 13. The CDR3 coding sequence is TGTGCCACCTACCGACAGGGGCCGAGGGCTGAAGCTTTCTTT. Encoded protein: CATYRQGPRAEAFF.

The chain couples TRBV18 to TRBJ2-3; maybe TRBD1 (5 bases). Germline V gives CDR1 KGHSH, CDR2 LQKENI. V was cut by 4 bases and J by 2 bases, with 13 bases left in between. This CDR3 comprises 15 residues. The CDR3 region is CASSLGGGATDTQYF. CDR3 in DNA: TGTGCCAGCTCACTCGGTGGTGGGGCCACAGATACGCAGTATTTT. Filled out from reference TRBV18 and TRBJ2-3, the complete variable domain reads NAGVMQNPRHLVRRRGQEARLRCSPMKGHSHVYWYRQLPEEGLKFMVYLQKENIIDESGMPKERFSAEFPKEGPSILRIQQVVRGDSAAYFCASSLGGGATDTQYFGPGTRLTVL.

The chain joins TRBV6-6 to TRBJ2-1; TRBD1 might be the D (5 bases). The CDR3 length is 15 residues. V lost 8 bases to trimming and J lost 4 bases, with 18 bases between them. Germline V gives CDR1 MNHNY, CDR2 SVGAGI (reference sequence). The CDR3 bases are TGTGCCAGCCGATCAGGGCAGCCCAAGTACAATGAGCAGTTCTTC. Translated: CASRSGQPKYNEQFF.

This chain joins TRBV19 and TRBJ1-5, with TRBD1 identical over 8 bases. The V gene end was trimmed by 7 bases and the J gene end by 2 bases; junction bases not matched to a gene: 4. The CDR3 length is 14 residues. CDR1 and CDR2 (germline): LNHDA, SQIVND (reference sequence). The CDR3 protein is CASTQGAGNQPQHF. The CDR3 nucleotides are TGTGCCAGTACCCAGGGGGCAGGCAATCAGCCCCAGCATTTT.

The V call is TRBV5-5, the J call TRBJ2-1, with D perhaps matching TRBD2 (5 bases). This CDR3 spans 14 amino acids. In germline, CDR1 is SGHKS, CDR2 YYEKEE (reference sequence). V was clipped by 4 bases and J by 3 bases, with 11 bases between them. This CDR3 is CASSPLSGYNEQFF. The CDR3 bases are TGTGCCAGCAGCCCTCTGAGCGGCTACAATGAGCAGTTCTTC.

This chain links TRBV6-5 with TRBJ1-1; D remains ambiguous. The length of the CDR3 is 16 residues. CDR1 and CDR2 (germline): MNHEY, SVGAGI. V lost 3 bases and J 2 bases, leaving 16 bases between the germline ends. This CDR3 is CASSYGGRAANTEAFF. DNA of the CDR3: TGTGCCAGCAGTTATGGAGGGAGGGCAGCTAACACTGAAGCTTTCTTT.

V is TRBV4-3 and J is TRBJ2-1; D may be TRBD2 (6 bases). The V gene's germline CDR1 is LGHNA and CDR2 YSLEER. The CDR3 is 14 residues long. The ends were cut back, 2 bases at V and 5 bases at J, with 10 bases in the middle. DNA of the CDR3: TGCGCCAGCAGCCAATCCGGGACTGACAATGAGCAGTTCTTC. It specifies CASSQSGTDNEQFF.